These 26 T cell receptor beta chains share one sample of origin, sequenced in a study of breast tumors, draining lymph nodes, adjacent tissues. A single record per CDR3 protein comes from TCRdb applying MiXCR to the multiplex PCR reads. The sample holds roughly 21,000 distinct CDR3 sequences, roughly 50% seen once. Source material: breast tumor tissue. These receptors all come from a female donor with breast cancer. Some clones in this sample may be carry-over from other donors' samples.

This clonotype was picked up a small number of times. V is TRBV6-2 or TRBV6-3 and J is TRBJ2-1; perhaps TRBD1 as D (5 bases). Germline CDR1 and CDR2: MNHEY and SVGEGT. The CDR3 is made up of 12 amino acids. V lost 6 bases, J lost 10 bases, and 13 bases lay in between. Here the CDR3 reads CASRQVVLEQFF. DNA of the CDR3: TGTGCCAGCAGACAGGTCGTTTTGGAGCAGTTCTTC.

In this sample, this clonotype turned up many times. V is TRBV9 and J is TRBJ1-2; the D gene is possibly TRBD1 (6 bases). Looked up from germline, CDR1 is SGDLS and CDR2 is YYNGEE. V was shortened by 0 bases and J by 5 bases, with 17 bases between the two germline ends. The CDR3 spans 16 residues. The CDR3 nucleotides read TGTGCCAGCAGCGTAGGACCCCGGGGGCGTGGGTATGGCTACACCTTC. Translated: CASSVGPRGRGYGYTF.

The rearrangement uses TRBV24-1 and TRBJ1-5; a possible D gene is TRBD1 (6 bases). The CDR3 totals 13 residues. The germline V and J ends were trimmed by 3 bases and 5 bases, with 7 bases remaining between them. Germline loops: CDR1 KGHDR, CDR2 SFDVKD. CDR3 sequence: CATSDRGDQPQHF. DNA for the CDR3: TGTGCCACCAGTGATAGGGGGGATCAGCCCCAGCATTTT.

In this sample, this clonotype turned up many times. V and J are TRBV27 and TRBJ2-2; 16 bases agree with TRBD2. J lost 4 bases, V lost 5 bases, and 10 bases had no gene match. The germline gives CDR1 MNHEY, CDR2 SMNVEV (reference sequence). The CDR3 sequence is 19 residues long. CDR3 sequence: CASSHMGLAGGPLTGELFF. The CDR3 DNA sequence: TGTGCCAGCAGTCACATGGGACTAGCGGGAGGGCCGCTCACCGGGGAGCTGTTTTTT.

The V and J genes are TRBV19 and TRBJ1-1, with D perhaps TRBD1 (5 bases). The germline V gene encodes CDR1 LNHDA and CDR2 SQIVND (reference sequence). The ends were cut back, 6 bases at V and 0 bases at J, with 11 bases in the middle. The CDR3 is 14 residues long. The CDR3 reads CASRQGSVNTEAFF. The CDR3 DNA reads TGTGCCAGTAGGCAGGGTAGCGTGAACACTGAAGCTTTCTTT.

The chain recombines TRBV30 with TRBJ1-4, with D hard to call. Germline V CDR1 and CDR2: GTSNPN, SVGIG (reference sequence). This CDR3 has 12 residues. Trimming shortened V by 0 bases and J by 7 bases, and 6 bases separated the two germline ends. The CDR3 loop reads CAWSVTFEKLFF. CDR3 DNA: TGTGCCTGGAGTGTTACTTTTGAAAAACTGTTTTTT.

This clonotype has a count of ten or more. The J gene is TRBJ2-2, the V gene TRBV18, with D maybe TRBD2 (6 bases). V gave up 8 bases and J gave up 4 bases, with 17 bases separating them. CDR1 and CDR2 from the germline V gene are KGHSH and LQKENI. The CDR3 length is 15 residues. CDR3 in amino acids: CASGSDLAATGELFF. The CDR3 region has the DNA TGTGCCAGCGGGAGCGACTTAGCGGCCACCGGGGAGCTGTTTTTT.

The chain is built from TRBV6-4 and TRBJ2-5; 8 bases are shared with TRBD1. The CDR3 is 16 residues long. Germline V gene lookup returns CDR1 MRHNA and CDR2 SNTAGT. Losses at the gene ends were 2 bases for V and 10 bases for J; bases not matched to a gene: 15. CDR3 bases: TGTGCCAGCAGTGACAGCTCTGGACAGGGTACTGACAGCCAGTACTTC. Protein: CASSDSSGQGTDSQYF.

The CDR3 protein is CSATGTGARYGYTF. The CDR3 region has the DNA TGCAGTGCTACCGGGACAGGGGCCCGCTATGGCTACACCTTC. The chain recombines TRBV20-1 with TRBJ1-2; 10 bases are shared with TRBD1. The V segment lost 4 bases and the J segment 4 bases; nucleotides outside the gene matches: 6. This CDR3 comprises 14 residues. Germline CDR1 reads DFQATT; CDR2 reads SNEGSKA (reference sequence).

This clonotype was observed a single time. The junction differs from germline at one of its ends, possibly a read error. V is TRBV25-1 and J is TRBJ2-2; possibly TRBD2 for D (6 bases). Germline CDR1 reads MGHDK; CDR2 reads SYGVNS. This CDR3 region has 16 residues. The CDR3 DNA is TGTGCCAGCAGTGAGCCCCCCTGGCGGGATTCCGGGGAGCTGTTCTTT. Translating gives CASSEPPWRDSGELFF.

The CDR3 DNA is TGTGCCAGCAGCTTACTGGGCTACAATGAGCAGTTCTTC. Protein product: CASSLLGYNEQFF. J is TRBJ2-1 and V is TRBV7-9; unclear D gene. V dropped 2 bases and J dropped 3 bases, with 5 bases sitting between them. Per the germline V gene, CDR1 is SEHNR and CDR2 is FQNEAQ (reference sequence). The CDR3 covers 13 residues.

V usage is TRBV7-6 and J usage is TRBJ2-1; tentatively, D is TRBD2 (6 bases). Germline CDR1 reads SGHVS; CDR2 reads FNYEAQ. The CDR3 totals 15 residues. The V and J ends lost 3 bases and 10 bases respectively, with 19 bases between them. This CDR3 reads CASSFTLRRGDEQFF. CDR3 DNA sequence: TGTGCCAGCAGCTTCACGCTAAGGAGGGGCGACGAGCAGTTCTTC.

J is TRBJ2-1 and V is TRBV29-1; possible D gene TRBD2, 6 bases. Per germline, CDR1 SQVTM and CDR2 ANQGSEA. The CDR3 length is 13 residues. V was clipped by 6 bases and J by 7 bases, with 16 bases between them. CDR3 sequence (DNA): TGCAGCGTAGCGCCGGACTACCGTAATGAGCAGTTCTTC. Protein sequence: CSVAPDYRNEQFF.

V and J are TRBV2 and TRBJ2-2; 8 nucleotides match TRBD2. The CDR3 length is 17 residues. The V gene's germline CDR1 is SNHLY and CDR2 FYNNEI. J was trimmed by 5 bases and V by 6 bases; bases with no gene match: 14. The CDR3 sequence: CASRRSPSGSGTGELFF. The CDR3 coding sequence is TGTGCCAGCAGACGCTCCCCCAGCGGGAGCGGGACCGGGGAGCTGTTTTTT.

The J gene is TRBJ2-3, the V gene TRBV7-9; TRBD2 aligns across 12 bases. CDR3 length: 17 residues. J gave up 2 bases and V 1 base, and 4 bases lay outside the gene matches. Germline CDR1 SEHNR, CDR2 FQNEAQ (reference sequence). The CDR3 reads CASSLGGLAGHTDTQYF. The CDR3 nucleotides read TGTGCCAGCAGCTTAGGGGGACTAGCGGGCCACACAGATACGCAGTATTTT.

The V gene is TRBV7-8, the J gene TRBJ2-5, with unresolved D. Trimming stripped 5 bases from V and 4 bases from J, with 11 bases between. Looked up from germline, CDR1 is SGHVS and CDR2 is FQNEAQ. The CDR3 loop spans 13 amino acids. For the CDR3, the DNA is TGTGCCAGCAGCAATCTAATGACAGAGACCCAGTACTTC. Translated, it gives CASSNLMTETQYF.

The rearrangement links TRBV7-2 to TRBJ2-2; tentatively, D is TRBD2 (5 bases). CDR1 SGHTA and CDR2 FQGNSA come from the germline V gene. The germline V and J ends were trimmed by 0 bases and 6 bases, with 5 bases remaining between them. The CDR3 consists of 13 residues. The CDR3 bases are TGTGCCAGCAGCTTAGCCGGGGCCGGGGAGCTGTTTTTT. Its translation: CASSLAGAGELFF. Combining the CDR3 with reference TRBV7-2 and TRBJ2-2 gives the whole variable domain GAGVSQSPSNKVTEKGKDVELRCDPISGHTALYWYRQSLGQGLEFLIYFQGNSAPDKSGLPSDRFSAERTGGSVSTLTIQRTQQEDSAVYLCASSLAGAGELFFGEGSRLTVL.

This sequence joins TRBV7-2 and TRBJ2-2; 16 nucleotides align to TRBD2. Germline assignment: CDR1 SGHTA and CDR2 FQGNSA. CDR3 size: 17 residues. V shed 10 bases and J 0 bases; nucleotides not matched to a gene: 5. CDR3 sequence (DNA): TGTGCCAAGCCCGGGACTAGCGGGAGGGCGAACACCGGGGAGCTGTTTTTT. Translation gives CAKPGTSGRANTGELFF.

The J gene is TRBJ2-7, the V gene TRBV5-6, with 12 bases fitting TRBD2. The ends lost 4 bases at V and 6 bases at J; junction bases unmatched: 8. This CDR3 comprises 15 residues. CDR1 SGHDT and CDR2 YYEEEE come from the germline V gene. DNA of the CDR3: TGTGCCAGCAGCGGCACCGGGACTAGCGGGCTCGAGCAGTACTTC. Translated, it gives CASSGTGTSGLEQYF.

This clonotype qualifies as medium-sized. V is TRBV10-2 and J is TRBJ1-2; D is unresolved. Per the germline V gene, CDR1 is WSHSY and CDR2 is SAAADI. Trimming removed 10 bases from V and 4 bases from J, with 25 bases in between. The CDR3 is 16 residues long. Here the CDR3 reads CATHSESGGPIYGYTF. The CDR3 DNA reads TGCGCCACTCACAGCGAATCCGGCGGCCCTATCTATGGCTACACCTTC.

This clonotype ranks as medium-sized. At one boundary the junction diverges from the germline segment, which might be a read error. This chain links TRBV6-6 with TRBJ2-6; D possibly corresponds to TRBD1 (5 bases). The CDR3 runs 17 residues. Germline CDR1 MNHNY, CDR2 SVGAGI (reference sequence). The CDR3 loop reads CASSHSETASGANVLTF. The CDR3 nucleotides read TGTGCCAGCAGTCACTCCGAGACAGCATCTGGGGCCAACGTCCTGACTTTC.

At least ten counts were recorded for this clonotype. A much larger clone differs from this one at a single base, so this may be a read error. The J gene is TRBJ2-1, the V gene TRBV6-2 or TRBV6-3; D is possibly TRBD1 (6 bases). The germline V gene has CDR1 MNHEY and CDR2 SVGEGT. The CDR3 consists of 14 residues. Trimming stripped 5 bases from V and 4 bases from J, with 12 bases between. Here the CDR3 DNA reads TGTGCCAGCAGTCCTTCGACAGGTTACAATGAGCAGTTCTTC. Its translation is CASSPSTGYNEQFF.

In its sample, this clonotype was seen many times. The chain carries TRBV20-1 and TRBJ2-1; D is uncertain. The CDR3 spans 15 residues. Germline lookup yields CDR1 DFQATT and CDR2 SNEGSKA (reference sequence). The ends were cut back, 5 bases at V and 5 bases at J, with 19 bases in the middle. CDR3 coding DNA: TGCAGTGCTCTCCGAAACCAAGAAATACACAATGAGCAGTTCTTC. Translated: CSALRNQEIHNEQFF.

The chain links TRBV7-2 to TRBJ1-3; 10 bases are a match to TRBD1. Germline loops: CDR1 SGHTA, CDR2 FQGNSA. The CDR3 consists of 18 residues. The V and J ends lost 5 bases and 0 bases, in that order; junction bases with no gene match: 10. CDR3 DNA: TGTGCCAGCAGCGCAGCCGGGACAGGGGCCACCTCTGGAAACACCATATATTTT. It specifies CASSAAGTGATSGNTIYF.

This clonotype occurred many times. The chain carries TRBV19 and TRBJ2-5; TRBD1 agrees at 9 bases. The V gene end was trimmed by 1 base and the J gene end by 6 bases; junction bases not matched to a gene: 9. The CDR3 is 16 residues long. Germline V CDR1 and CDR2: LNHDA, SQIVND (reference sequence). The CDR3 spells CASSIGLWDRVKTQYF. DNA of the CDR3: TGTGCCAGTAGTATAGGGTTGTGGGACAGGGTAAAGACCCAGTACTTC.

The sample holds many counts of this clonotype. This chain links TRBV9 with TRBJ1-3; tentative D call: TRBD1 (5 bases). Trimming shortened V by 4 bases and J by 0 bases, and 8 bases separated the two germline ends. CDR3 size: 14 residues. The germline V gene encodes CDR1 SGDLS and CDR2 YYNGEE. CDR3 in amino acids: CASSPGGSGNTIYF. CDR3 in DNA: TGTGCCAGCAGCCCCGGGGGCTCTGGAAACACCATATATTTT.